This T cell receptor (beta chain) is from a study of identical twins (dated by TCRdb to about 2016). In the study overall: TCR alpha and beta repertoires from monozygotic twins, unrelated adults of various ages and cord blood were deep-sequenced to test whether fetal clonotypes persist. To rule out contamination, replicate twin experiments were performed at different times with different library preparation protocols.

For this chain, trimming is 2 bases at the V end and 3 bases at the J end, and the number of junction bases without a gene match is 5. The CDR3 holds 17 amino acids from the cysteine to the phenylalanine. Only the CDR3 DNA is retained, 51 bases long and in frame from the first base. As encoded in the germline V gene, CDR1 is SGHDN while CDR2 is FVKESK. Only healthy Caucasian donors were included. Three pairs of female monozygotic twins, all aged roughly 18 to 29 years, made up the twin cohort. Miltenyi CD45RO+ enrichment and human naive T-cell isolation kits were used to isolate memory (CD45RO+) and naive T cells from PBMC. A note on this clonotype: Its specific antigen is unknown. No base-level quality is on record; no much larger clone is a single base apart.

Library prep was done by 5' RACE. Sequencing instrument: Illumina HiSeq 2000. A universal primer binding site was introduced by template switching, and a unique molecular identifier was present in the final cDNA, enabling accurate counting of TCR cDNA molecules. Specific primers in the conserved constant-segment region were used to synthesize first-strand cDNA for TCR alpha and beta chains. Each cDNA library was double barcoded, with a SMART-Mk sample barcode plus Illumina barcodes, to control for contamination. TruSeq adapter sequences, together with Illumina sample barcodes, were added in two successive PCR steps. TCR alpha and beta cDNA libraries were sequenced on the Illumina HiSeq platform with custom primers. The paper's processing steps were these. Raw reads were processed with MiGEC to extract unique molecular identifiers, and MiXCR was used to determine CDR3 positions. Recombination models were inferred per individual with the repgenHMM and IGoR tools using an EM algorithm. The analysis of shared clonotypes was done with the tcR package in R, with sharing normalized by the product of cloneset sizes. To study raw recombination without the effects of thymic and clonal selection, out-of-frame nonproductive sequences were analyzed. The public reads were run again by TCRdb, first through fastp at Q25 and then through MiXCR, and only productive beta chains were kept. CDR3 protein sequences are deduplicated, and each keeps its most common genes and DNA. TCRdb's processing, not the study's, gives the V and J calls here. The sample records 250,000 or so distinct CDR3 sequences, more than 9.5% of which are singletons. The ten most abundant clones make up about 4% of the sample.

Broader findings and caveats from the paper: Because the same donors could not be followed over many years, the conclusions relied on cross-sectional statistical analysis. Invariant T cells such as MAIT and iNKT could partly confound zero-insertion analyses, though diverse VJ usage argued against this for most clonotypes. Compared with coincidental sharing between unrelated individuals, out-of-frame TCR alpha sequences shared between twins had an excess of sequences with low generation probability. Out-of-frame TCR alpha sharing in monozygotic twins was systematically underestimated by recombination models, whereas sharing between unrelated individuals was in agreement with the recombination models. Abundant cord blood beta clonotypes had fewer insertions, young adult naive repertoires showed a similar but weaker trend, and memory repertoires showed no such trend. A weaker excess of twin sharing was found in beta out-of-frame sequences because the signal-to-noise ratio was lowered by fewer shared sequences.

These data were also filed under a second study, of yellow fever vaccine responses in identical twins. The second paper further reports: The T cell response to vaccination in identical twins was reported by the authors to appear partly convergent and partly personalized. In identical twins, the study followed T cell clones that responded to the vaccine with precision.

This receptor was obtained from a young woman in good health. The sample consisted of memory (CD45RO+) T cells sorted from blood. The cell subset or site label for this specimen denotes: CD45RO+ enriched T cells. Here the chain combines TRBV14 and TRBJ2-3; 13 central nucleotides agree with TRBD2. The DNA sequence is TGTGCCAGCAGCCAACTCACTAGCGGGAGGGGGACAGATACGCAGTATTTT. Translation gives CASSQLTSGRGTDTQYF. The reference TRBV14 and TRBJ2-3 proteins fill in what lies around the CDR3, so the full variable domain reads EAGVTQFPSHSVIEKGQTVTLRCDPISGHDNLYWYRRVMGKEIKFLLHFVKESKQDESGMPNNRFLAERTGGTYSTLKVQPAELEDSGVYFCASSQLTSGRGTDTQYFGPGTRLTVL.